The 7 T cell receptor beta chains below all came from one sample that was sequenced in a study of vaccination effects on CD4 cells after COVID-19. The ViraFEST assay expanded antigen-specific CD4+ T cells with viral peptide pools before sequencing. Following culture for around 10 days, CD4+ T cells were isolated. Infection dated between March and December 2020, before the Alpha, Beta and Delta variants reached the United States. Sequenced by immunoSEQ multiplex PCR; TCRdb stores in-frame clones only, minus some. The profile shows around 40,000 clones, approximately 73% of them singletons. No antigens are known for them. This specimen consisted of CD4+ T cells from PBMCs cultured with a peptide pool, obtained before COVID-19 vaccination. These receptors all come from a human donor who had a prior SARS-CoV-2 infection.

The J gene is TRBJ2-7, the V gene TRBV11-1, with 8 bases lining up with TRBD1. With 4 bases clipped from V and 4 bases from J, the junction kept 9 bases outside the gene matches. CDR1 SGHAT and CDR2 FQDESV come from the germline V gene (reference sequence). The length of the CDR3 is 15 residues. As DNA, the CDR3 is TGTGCCAGCAGCTCGGCGGGACAGGTTTTATACGAGCAGTACTTC. Residues: CASSSAGQVLYEQYF. The whole variable domain, filled in from reference TRBV11-1 and TRBJ2-7, reads EAEVAQSPRYKITEKSQAVAFWCDPISGHATLYWYRQILGQGPELLVQFQDESVVDDSQLPKDRFSAERLKGVDSTLKIQPAELGDSAMYLCASSSAGQVLYEQYFGPGTRLTVT.

This clone has only a few counts. The rearrangement uses TRBV18 and TRBJ1-3, with D possibly matching TRBD1 (5 bases). The CDR3 spans 15 residues. Trimming removed 3 bases at V and 3 bases at J, with 12 bases between. The germline gives CDR1 KGHSH, CDR2 LQKENI. Written as DNA, the CDR3 is TGTGCCAGCTCACCTCAGGCCCAGGGTGGAAACACCATATATTTT. Translation: CASSPQAQGGNTIYF.

The chain links TRBV7-2 to TRBJ2-2; 14 bases align to TRBD2. The junction had 10 bases not matched to a gene; V was cut back by 5 bases and J by 5 bases. Germline CDR1 reads SGHTA; CDR2 reads FQGNSA. The length of the CDR3 is 18 residues. The CDR3 here is CASSRRGLAGARTGELFF. The CDR3 DNA follows: TGTGCCAGCAGCAGGAGGGGACTAGCGGGGGCACGGACCGGGGAGCTGTTTTTT.

Comments on this clone: The junction departs from the called germline gene at one end, perhaps through a read error. The V call is TRBV7-7, the J call TRBJ1-1, with unresolved D. The CDR3 is 13 residues long. CDR1 SSHAT and CDR2 FNYEAQ come from the germline V gene (reference sequence). The CDR3 sequence: CASSLTLNTEAFF. The CDR3 nucleotides read TGTGCTAGCAGCTTAACCTTGAACACTGAAGCTTTCTTT. The full variable domain, rest sourced from reference TRBV7-7 and TRBJ1-1, is GAGVSQSPRYKVTKRGQDVTLRCDPISSHATLYWYQQALGQGPEFLTYFNYEAQPDKSGLPSDRFSAERPEGSISTLTIQRTEQRDSAMYRCASSLTLNTEAFFGQGTRLTVV.

J is TRBJ2-1 and V is TRBV3-1 (or the pseudogene TRBV3-2); 7 nucleotides line up with TRBD2. In germline, CDR1 is LGHDT, CDR2 YNNKEL (reference sequence). Germline trimming cut 0 bases from V and 5 bases from J; bases unmatched to any gene: 4. The length of the CDR3 is 15 residues. DNA for the CDR3: TGTGCCAGCAGCCAAGAATACGGGAGGCACAATGAGCAGTTCTTC. Protein sequence: CASSQEYGRHNEQFF.

The genes are TRBV5-1 and TRBJ1-1, with D possibly being TRBD1 (5 bases). There are 16 residues in the CDR3. The V gene lost 0 bases and the J gene lost 10 bases, with 22 bases spanning the gap. Germline V gene lookup returns CDR1 SGHRS and CDR2 YFSETQ. CDR3 sequence: CASSLEPGSDLGGAFF. The CDR3 coding sequence is TGCGCCAGCAGCTTGGAGCCAGGATCAGATCTGGGGGGAGCTTTCTTT. Complete variable domain (other parts from reference TRBV5-1 and TRBJ1-1): KAGVTQTPRYLIKTRGQQVTLSCSPISGHRSVSWYQQTPGQGLQFLFEYFSETQRNKGNFPGRFSGRQFSNSRSEMNVSTLELGDSALYLCASSLEPGSDLGGAFFGQGTRLTVV.

The chain carries TRBV27 and TRBJ2-1; D gene unclear. Trimming took off 6 bases at V and 7 bases at J, with 13 bases between the two ends. Germline V lookup: CDR1 MNHEY, CDR2 SMNVEV (reference sequence). There are 13 residues in the CDR3. The CDR3 loop reads CASSPKTANEQFF. The DNA of the CDR3 is TGTGCCAGCAGCCCTAAAACTGCGAATGAGCAGTTCTTC.